Following are 24 T cell receptor beta chains from one sample sequenced in a study of T cell responses to AZD1222 COVID-19 vaccine. The protocol was immunoSEQ multiplex PCR, while the TCRdb copy is restricted to in-frame clones and leaves out a portion. The sample yields approximately 92,000 clones, 91% seen once. This sample comprised peripheral blood, obtained on day 0 of AZD1222 vaccination. Source of these receptors: an adult in good health.

This chain joins TRBV9 and TRBJ1-3; D is uncertain. The CDR3 is 16 residues long. Trimming removed 2 bases at V and 4 bases at J, with 16 bases between. Germline loops: CDR1 SGDLS, CDR2 YYNGEE. CDR3 sequence (DNA): TGTGCCAGCAGCGTGGAGACCCACCCGAGGGGAAACACCATATATTTT. It codes for CASSVETHPRGNTIYF.

This clone came up once. The chain recombines TRBV19 with TRBJ1-4; 8 bases map to TRBD1. Trimming cost V 7 bases and J 13 bases; bases outside gene matches: 11. The CDR3 has 13 amino acids. Germline CDR1 and CDR2: LNHDA and SQIVND (reference sequence). CDR3 bases: TGTGCCAGTACTACGACAGGGGTACTCGGACTGTTTTTT. This codes for CASTTTGVLGLFF.

V and J are TRBV2 and TRBJ1-4; D is uncertain. V lost 5 bases and J lost 3, with 10 bases in between. The CDR3 length is 14 residues. CDR1 is SNHLY, CDR2 FYNNEI, per germline. The CDR3 region is CASSKDGSNEKLFF. The CDR3 DNA follows: TGTGCCAGCAGTAAAGACGGATCTAATGAAAAACTGTTTTTT.

This clone was counted once. V and J are TRBV19 and TRBJ1-2; TRBD1 is a possible D gene (6 bases). From germline, CDR1 is LNHDA and CDR2 SQIVND (reference sequence). The V end lost 1 base, the J end lost 4 bases, and 10 bases lay between the germline ends. This CDR3 is 14 amino acids long. This CDR3 reads CASSIGGQLYGYTF. The CDR3 DNA sequence: TGTGCCAGTAGTATAGGGGGACAACTCTATGGCTACACCTTC.

This chain uses TRBV30 with TRBJ1-1; D is ambiguous. Germline V gene sequence: CDR1 GTSNPN, CDR2 SVGIG (reference sequence). The CDR3 has 14 residues. With 2 bases removed from V and 1 base from J, the gap between germline ends came to 11 bases. The CDR3 coding sequence is TGTGCCTGGAGTAGCCCCCCCAGGAACACTGAAGCTTTCTTT. Translation: CAWSSPPRNTEAFF.

A word on this clone: Additional DNA sequences in this sample encode the identical CDR3. The chain couples TRBV18 to TRBJ2-3; perhaps TRBD1 as D (5 bases). In germline, CDR1 is KGHSH, CDR2 LQKENI. There are 14 residues in the CDR3. Trimming shortened V by 3 bases and J by 4 bases, and 11 bases separated the two germline ends. The CDR3 here is CASSPGTGADTQYF. CDR3 DNA sequence: TGTGCCAGCTCACCTGGAACAGGCGCAGATACGCAGTATTTT.

This chain links TRBV19 with TRBJ1-6; tentatively, D is TRBD1 (6 bases). This CDR3 is built from 15 residues. The germline gives CDR1 LNHDA, CDR2 SQIVND (reference sequence). The germline V and J ends were trimmed by 10 bases and 5 bases, with 18 bases remaining between them. CDR3 bases: TGTGCCACCAAGTATTCAGGGGTCAATAATTCACCCCTCCACTTT. Encoded protein: CATKYSGVNNSPLHF. Supplemented by reference TRBV19 and TRBJ1-6, the full variable domain reads DGGITQSPKYLFRKEGQNVTLSCEQNLNHDAMYWYRQDPGQGLRLIYYSQIVNDFQKGDIAEGYSVSREKKESFPLTVTSAQKNPTAFYLCATKYSGVNNSPLHFGNGTRLTVT.

V usage is TRBV6-1 and J usage is TRBJ1-3; D might be TRBD1 (5 bases). Trimming took off 0 bases at V and 0 bases at J, with 12 bases between the two ends. The germline V gene has CDR1 MNHNS and CDR2 SASEGT. The CDR3 runs to 17 residues. Here the CDR3 reads CASSEAGGTLSGNTIYF. CDR3 bases: TGTGCCAGCAGTGAAGCGGGAGGGACCCTCTCTGGAAACACCATATATTTT.

The rearrangement links TRBV5-1 to TRBJ2-3; 8 bases fit TRBD2. The CDR3 is 17 residues long. The germline V gene has CDR1 SGHRS and CDR2 YFSETQ. The ends lost 0 bases at V and 2 bases at J; junction bases unmatched: 8. Here the CDR3 DNA reads TGCGCCAGCAGCTTGGTTTTGGCGGGGGGACCCACAGATACGCAGTATTTT. Its protein product is CASSLVLAGGPTDTQYF.

The chain couples TRBV19 to TRBJ1-6; the match to TRBD1 covers 7 bases. Unmatched junction bases numbered 4, after V lost 7 bases and J lost 1 base. The CDR3 consists of 15 residues. Germline CDR1 LNHDA, CDR2 SQIVND (reference sequence). The CDR3 here is CASKGTVSYNSPLHF. DNA of the CDR3: TGTGCCAGTAAGGGGACAGTTTCCTATAATTCACCCCTCCACTTT.

This clone was found a few times. Distinct nucleotide sequences in the sample also encode this CDR3. The rearrangement links TRBV28 to TRBJ1-5; D is perhaps TRBD1 (6 bases). V lost 5 bases, J lost 4 bases, and 12 bases lay in between. Germline V gene lookup returns CDR1 MDHEN and CDR2 SYDVKM. The CDR3 consists of 14 residues. CDR3 in amino acids: CASSTGQRNQPQHF. The CDR3 DNA follows: TGTGCCAGCAGTACCGGACAGCGTAATCAGCCCCAGCATTTT. The full variable domain, its missing parts supplied by reference TRBV28 and TRBJ1-5, is DVKVTQSSRYLVKRTGEKVFLECVQDMDHENMFWYRQDPGLGLRLIYFSYDVKMKEKGDIPEGYSVSREKKERFSLILESASTNQTSMYLCASSTGQRNQPQHFGDGTRLSIL.

The genes are TRBV29-1 and TRBJ1-2; no clear D. The V gene lost 2 bases and the J gene lost 4 bases, with 11 bases spanning the gap. Germline V lookup: CDR1 SQVTM, CDR2 ANQGSEA. CDR3 length equals 13 residues. CDR3 DNA sequence: TGCAGCGTTGAAAAGGGTTCGTTCTATGGCTACACCTTC. It codes for CSVEKGSFYGYTF.

The V and J genes are TRBV7-8 and TRBJ1-2; D might be TRBD1 (5 bases). The germline V gene has CDR1 SGHVS and CDR2 FQNEAQ. This CDR3 is 16 amino acids long. With 1 base removed from V and 4 bases from J, the gap between germline ends came to 16 bases. Written as DNA, the CDR3 is TGTGCCAGCAGCTTAGAAGGGGCAGCCACGGGCTATGGCTACACCTTC. Protein sequence: CASSLEGAATGYGYTF.

This clone was seen only once. The J gene is TRBJ2-7, the V gene TRBV6-5, with D maybe TRBD1 (5 bases). The CDR3 runs 14 residues. Per the germline V gene, CDR1 is MNHEY and CDR2 is SVGAGI. The germline V and J ends were trimmed by 2 bases and 5 bases, with 13 bases remaining between them. The CDR3 loop reads CASSYGPGSHEQYF. The CDR3 nucleotides are TGTGCCAGCAGTTACGGTCCAGGGTCCCACGAGCAGTACTTC.

Here the CDR3 DNA reads TGTGCCAGCAGTGACTCGGGCCGAAGCTCCTATAATTCACCCCTCCACTTT. It specifies CASSDSGRSSYNSPLHF. This chain joins TRBV2 and TRBJ1-6; D gene ambiguous. V dropped 3 bases and J dropped 0 bases, with 12 bases sitting between them. Per germline, CDR1 SNHLY and CDR2 FYNNEI. The CDR3 runs to 17 residues.

The chain uses TRBV3-1 (or the pseudogene TRBV3-2) and TRBJ2-7, with TRBD2 matching 14 bases. The CDR3 sequence is 16 residues long. The germline V gene has CDR1 LGHDT and CDR2 YNNKEL (reference sequence). Unmatched junction bases numbered 11, after V lost 6 bases and J lost 7 bases. CDR3 protein: CASRAPGLAGVGEQYF. Written as DNA, the CDR3 is TGTGCCAGCAGAGCTCCGGGACTAGCGGGAGTGGGGGAGCAGTACTTC.

V and J are TRBV4-1 and TRBJ1-3, with D perhaps TRBD1 (5 bases). V lost 4 bases and J 0 bases, leaving 16 bases between the germline ends. This CDR3 comprises 17 residues. The germline gives CDR1 MGHRA, CDR2 YSYEKL. The CDR3 DNA follows: TGCGCCAGCAGCCTCTCCTTCACAAGGGGCTCTGGAAACACCATATATTTT. This translates into CASSLSFTRGSGNTIYF.

The chain recombines TRBV28 with TRBJ1-5, with 10 bases fitting TRBD1. CDR1 and CDR2 (germline): MDHEN, SYDVKM. The CDR3 runs to 16 residues. The V and J ends lost 6 bases and 3 bases, in that order; junction bases with no gene match: 8. The CDR3 DNA reads as TGTGCCAGCAGACCAGCCGGGACAGGGGACAATCAGCCCCAGCATTTT. Its translation: CASRPAGTGDNQPQHF. The entire variable domain, with the rest obtained from reference TRBV28 and TRBJ1-5, is as follows: DVKVTQSSRYLVKRTGEKVFLECVQDMDHENMFWYRQDPGLGLRLIYFSYDVKMKEKGDIPEGYSVSREKKERFSLILESASTNQTSMYLCASRPAGTGDNQPQHFGDGTRLSIL.

CDR3 sequence reads: CSASFEGSDSPLHF. In DNA, the CDR3 is TGCAGTGCTAGTTTCGAGGGCAGCGATTCACCCCTCCACTTT. The chain links TRBV20-1 to TRBJ1-6; unclear D gene. Trimming left V 3 bases short and J 8 bases short, with 14 bases between. Germline values: CDR1 DFQATT, CDR2 SNEGSKA (reference sequence). The CDR3 has 14 residues.

The chain has TRBV5-1 and TRBJ1-1; D perhaps matches TRBD1 (5 bases). This CDR3 is 15 amino acids long. Germline loops: CDR1 SGHRS, CDR2 YFSETQ. Deletions cut 8 bases from V and 1 base from J, with 18 bases between. DNA of the CDR3: TGCGCCAGTACTCCGGGATCCACAGGGAACACTGAAGCTTTCTTT. This sequence encodes CASTPGSTGNTEAFF.

This chain connects TRBV15 to TRBJ1-2, with D possibly being TRBD1 (5 bases). Germline assignment: CDR1 LNHNV and CDR2 YYDKDF (reference sequence). V lost 2 bases and J 4 bases, leaving 11 bases between the germline ends. This CDR3 has 14 residues. In DNA, the CDR3 is TGTGCCACCAGCAGACCTACAGGCCCCTATGGCTACACCTTC. Its protein is CATSRPTGPYGYTF.

J is TRBJ2-1 and V is TRBV28, with TRBD1 as a possible D gene (6 bases). Looked up from germline, CDR1 is MDHEN and CDR2 is SYDVKM. The CDR3 is 15 residues long. V shed 10 bases and J shed 0 bases, with 16 bases lying between them. The CDR3 DNA sequence: TGTGCCACCCGGACAGCCGATGGCTCCTACAATGAGCAGTTCTTC. This sequence encodes CATRTADGSYNEQFF.

This chain uses TRBV27 with TRBJ1-5, with D unresolved. This CDR3 region has 14 residues. CDR1 is MNHEY and CDR2 is SMNVEV in the germline V gene (reference sequence). V was trimmed by 2 bases and J by 1 base, leaving 6 bases between them. The CDR3: CASSLGGSNQPQHF. CDR3 nucleotide sequence: TGTGCCAGCAGTTTAGGAGGGAGCAATCAGCCCCAGCATTTT.

V is TRBV12-3 or TRBV12-4 and J is TRBJ1-2; unclear D gene. This CDR3 comprises 13 residues. Trimming left V 1 base short and J 5 bases short, with 8 bases between. CDR3 loop: CASSLGVFYGYTF. The CDR3 DNA reads TGTGCCAGCAGTTTAGGGGTTTTTTATGGCTACACCTTC.